Included here is one T cell receptor beta chain sequence, with context. Its antigen is undetermined. These data come from a study of early T cells in non-severe SARS-CoV-2 infection. At the level of the study: With bulk RNA from unsorted whole blood as input, sequencing yielded unpaired chains.

Points from the study as a whole: The matching step, a VDJdb search, favored anti-spike CD8 responses and missed private and CD4 specificities.

V gave up 2 bases and J gave up 4 bases, with 17 bases separating them. Germline loops: CDR1 SGHVS, CDR2 FQNEAQ. This CDR3 spans 16 amino acids. Individual cDNA molecules were tagged with unique molecular identifiers, the study reported. TCRdb itself ran the 5' RACE reads through MiXCR, one entry per CDR3 protein. The sample carries approximately 66,000 distinct CDR3 sequences, about 13% recorded once. The rearrangement links TRBV7-8 to TRBJ1-2, with a tentative D call TRBD1 (6 bases). Specimen: whole blood. The TCR sequence derives from an adult who was a healthcare worker with PCR-confirmed SARS-CoV-2 infection or an uninfected control (not recorded which). CDR3 sequence: CASSLPRAGGGYGYTF. In DNA form, the CDR3 reads TGTGCCAGCAGCTTACCCCGGGCCGGGGGCGGCTATGGCTACACCTTC.